The 32 T cell receptor beta chains below come from one sample, sequenced in a study of Tregs in tolerant kidney transplant recipients. The assay was immunoSEQ multiplex PCR, and TCRdb's table has in-frame clones only and misses some. The repertoire has 110,000 or so clones, almost 90% of them found once; the top ten carry more than 0.3%. The input for sequencing was CD4+ T cells from blood, taken before the transplant. The receptor source for this set is a human donor who received a combined kidney and bone marrow transplant.

This clone was seen more than once but under ten times. The J gene is TRBJ2-7, the V gene TRBV28; 7 bases are shared with TRBD1. V lost 3 bases and J lost 2; bases outside the gene matches: 4. CDR1 and CDR2 from the germline V gene are MDHEN and SYDVKM. The CDR3 runs 14 residues. The CDR3 is CASSFSDRPYEQYF. CDR3 coding DNA: TGTGCCAGCAGTTTTTCGGACAGGCCCTACGAGCAGTACTTC.

The rearrangement links TRBV6-1 to TRBJ1-2; 7 bases are shared with TRBD1. V lost 8 bases, J lost 0 bases, and 6 bases stayed unmatched. This CDR3 has 14 residues. Germline CDR1 reads MNHNS; CDR2 reads SASEGT. The CDR3 region is CASSTGASNYGYTF. DNA for the CDR3: TGTGCCAGCTCCACAGGGGCCTCTAACTATGGCTACACCTTC.

The chain combines TRBV5-1 with TRBJ2-1; weak D call: TRBD2 (6 bases). Trimming left V 7 bases short and J 8 bases short, with 16 bases between. The CDR3 runs to 13 residues. The germline V gene has CDR1 SGHRS and CDR2 YFSETQ. DNA for the CDR3: TGCGCCAGCCACGAAACCGGGGGATATGAGCAGTTCTTC. Protein sequence: CASHETGGYEQFF. The entire variable domain, with the rest obtained from reference TRBV5-1 and TRBJ2-1, is as follows: KAGVTQTPRYLIKTRGQQVTLSCSPISGHRSVSWYQQTPGQGLQFLFEYFSETQRNKGNFPGRFSGRQFSNSRSEMNVSTLELGDSALYLCASHETGGYEQFFGPGTRLTVL.

This chain joins TRBV7-2 and TRBJ1-2, with D perhaps matching TRBD1 (6 bases). The germline V gene has CDR1 SGHTA and CDR2 FQGNSA. The CDR3 runs 13 residues. Trimming pared 4 bases from V and 4 bases from J, leaving 10 bases between. The CDR3 loop reads CASSYQGSYGYTF. CDR3 sequence (DNA): TGTGCCAGCAGCTATCAGGGGTCCTATGGCTACACCTTC.

V gene TRBV27 combines with J gene TRBJ2-7; 7 nucleotides agree with TRBD1. In germline, CDR1 is MNHEY, CDR2 SMNVEV (reference sequence). The CDR3 length is 13 residues. Losses at the gene ends were 8 bases for V and 2 bases for J; bases not matched to a gene: 6. The CDR3 DNA reads TGTGCCAGCGGGGTACAGGGGACCTACGAGCAGTACTTC. Amino acids: CASGVQGTYEQYF.

This clone was seen a single time. V gene TRBV19 combines with J gene TRBJ1-1, with D tentatively TRBD1 (6 bases). Trimming removed 5 bases from V and 1 base from J, with 11 bases in between. The CDR3 loop spans 14 amino acids. CDR1 and CDR2 (germline): LNHDA, SQIVND (reference sequence). In DNA form, the CDR3 reads TGTGCCAGTAGTCCCCAACAGGGGAACACTGAAGCTTTCTTT. Its protein is CASSPQQGNTEAFF. The entire variable domain, with the rest obtained from reference TRBV19 and TRBJ1-1, is as follows: DGGITQSPKYLFRKEGQNVTLSCEQNLNHDAMYWYRQDPGQGLRLIYYSQIVNDFQKGDIAEGYSVSREKKESFPLTVTSAQKNPTAFYLCASSPQQGNTEAFFGQGTRLTVV.

The CDR3 is CASSVLGGSTNEKLFF. The CDR3 DNA reads TGTGCCAGCAGTGTGTTAGGGGGAAGTACTAATGAAAAACTGTTTTTT. The chain is built from TRBV2 and TRBJ1-4; tentative D call: TRBD1 (6 bases). The V end lost 4 bases, the J end lost 2 bases, and 14 bases lay between the germline ends. The CDR3 length is 16 residues. From germline, CDR1 is SNHLY and CDR2 FYNNEI.

The rearrangement uses TRBV29-1 and TRBJ2-1; 7 bases line up with TRBD2. Trimming took 0 bases from V and 4 from J; bases not matched to a gene: 9. The germline gives CDR1 SQVTM, CDR2 ANQGSEA. The length of the CDR3 is 16 residues. Here the CDR3 DNA reads TGCAGCGTTGAAGATGTTGGCGGGGGAACATACAATGAGCAGTTCTTC. It translates to CSVEDVGGGTYNEQFF.

The chain carries TRBV6-5 and TRBJ1-5, with 8 bases matching TRBD1. The CDR3 loop spans 15 amino acids. Germline V gene data show CDR1 as MNHEY and CDR2 as SVGAGI. J lost 0 bases, V lost 5 bases, and 3 bases had no gene match. The CDR3 reads CASSRTGYSNQPQHF. The CDR3 nucleotides read TGTGCCAGCAGTCGGACAGGGTATAGCAATCAGCCCCAGCATTTT.

J is TRBJ2-1 and V is TRBV10-3, with D maybe TRBD1 (5 bases). The CDR3 has 13 residues. V lost 9 bases, J lost 2 bases, and 11 bases lay in between. Per the germline V gene, CDR1 is ENHRY and CDR2 is SYGVKD. The CDR3: CAITAGTYNEQFF. CDR3 coding DNA: TGTGCCATTACCGCAGGGACCTACAATGAGCAGTTCTTC.

This chain links TRBV4-1 with TRBJ2-2; 9 bases fit TRBD1. CDR1 MGHRA and CDR2 YSYEKL come from the germline V gene. V shed 2 bases, J shed 6 bases, and the junction held 7 bases outside the gene matches. The CDR3 length is 16 residues. The CDR3 DNA follows: TGCGCCAGCAGCCAACCCGGGACAGGGATCCCCGGGGAGCTGTTTTTT. This gives the protein CASSQPGTGIPGELFF.

Notes on this clone: One end of the junction fails to match germline, which may point to a read error. The rearrangement joins TRBV18 to TRBJ2-7, with D possibly being TRBD2 (6 bases). The CDR3 has 14 residues. The germline gives CDR1 KGHSH, CDR2 LQKENI. Here the CDR3 DNA reads TGTGCCAGCTCCCCACCGGAGGGGACTCACGAGCAGTACTTC. It yields the protein CASSPPEGTHEQYF.

This clone appeared many times. The CDR3 nucleotides are TGTGCCAGCAACGCAAAAACGGGAGTAGGAGAGACCCAGTACTTC. It encodes CASNAKTGVGETQYF. This chain links TRBV6-5 with TRBJ2-5; D perhaps matches TRBD2 (6 bases). Germline-derived CDR1 and CDR2 are MNHEY and SVGAGI. V was pared by 7 bases and J by 4 bases, with 19 bases between. This CDR3 has 15 residues.

The chain joins TRBV20-1 to TRBJ2-7; TRBD2 agrees at 9 bases. From germline, CDR1 is DFQATT and CDR2 SNEGSKA (reference sequence). The trim removed 5 bases at V and 7 bases at J, leaving 3 bases unmatched. The CDR3 is made up of 11 amino acids. Here the CDR3 DNA reads TGCAGTGCTGGTCTAGCGGGAGAGCAGTACTTC. Translation: CSAGLAGEQYF.

The rearrangement uses TRBV19 and TRBJ2-3, with D possibly TRBD2 on 7 matching bases. CDR1 LNHDA and CDR2 SQIVND come from the germline V gene (reference sequence). The CDR3 runs 15 residues. Trimming took 5 bases from V and 4 from J, leaving 16 bases between them. CDR3 DNA: TGTGCCAGTAGTGGCAGGGGCCGGGAGGCAGATACGCAGTATTTT. Amino acid sequence: CASSGRGREADTQYF.

The sample holds one count of this clone. V usage is TRBV7-2 and J usage is TRBJ2-5; TRBD2 matches 16 bases. This CDR3 is 16 amino acids long. J gave up 3 bases and V 4 bases, and 2 bases lay outside the gene matches. Germline CDR1 reads SGHTA; CDR2 reads FQGNSA. CDR3 loop: CASSSGLAGGEETQYF. CDR3 sequence (DNA): TGTGCCAGCAGCTCGGGACTAGCGGGAGGGGAAGAGACCCAGTACTTC.

J is TRBJ2-2 and V is TRBV13; no clear D. Germline CDR1 is PRHDT and CDR2 is FYEKMQ (reference sequence). This CDR3 comprises 13 residues. Deletions cut 0 bases from V and 7 bases from J, with 6 bases between. CDR3 loop: CASSLGGGGELFF. The CDR3 nucleotides read TGTGCCAGCAGCTTAGGCGGCGGCGGGGAGCTGTTTTTT.

This chain joins TRBV9 and TRBJ2-3, with 7 bases matching TRBD1. Per the germline V gene, CDR1 is SGDLS and CDR2 is YYNGEE. The ends lost 2 bases at V and 3 bases at J; junction bases unmatched: 9. This CDR3 contains 16 residues. The CDR3 DNA follows: TGTGCCAGCAGCGTTGCGACAGGGCGAGGGACAGATACGCAGTATTTT. Its protein is CASSVATGRGTDTQYF.

The chain is built from TRBV5-6 and TRBJ1-6; D remains ambiguous. V was shortened by 5 bases and J by 0 bases, with 12 bases between the two germline ends. The CDR3 is 16 residues long. The germline V gene encodes CDR1 SGHDT and CDR2 YYEEEE. CDR3 nucleotide sequence: TGTGCCAGCAGGCGAGGAGGGTCCTCCTATAATTCACCCCTCCACTTT. Protein sequence: CASRRGGSSYNSPLHF.

This chain uses TRBV28 with TRBJ1-2, with TRBD1 identical over 10 bases. Trimming cost V 5 bases and J 4 bases; bases outside gene matches: 4. Looked up from germline, CDR1 is MDHEN and CDR2 is SYDVKM. This CDR3 comprises 14 residues. The CDR3 is CASSGQGVLYGYTF. The CDR3 DNA reads TGTGCCAGCAGTGGACAGGGGGTCCTCTATGGCTACACCTTC.

This chain uses TRBV11-3 with TRBJ2-3; no reliable D call. The germline gives CDR1 SGHNT, CDR2 YENEEA. Trimming removed 6 bases from V and 3 bases from J, with 13 bases in between. The CDR3 is 14 amino acids. DNA of the CDR3: TGTGCCAGCAGTCTCTCCGACGGGACAGATACGCAGTATTTT. Its protein product is CASSLSDGTDTQYF.

The chain has TRBV18 and TRBJ2-1; perhaps TRBD1 as D (6 bases). Germline-derived CDR1 and CDR2 are KGHSH and LQKENI. The CDR3 runs to 15 residues. Between the trimmed V and J ends, which lost 0 bases and 6 bases, there was a span of 12 bases. The CDR3 spells CASSPPDNRVNEQFF. The CDR3 DNA follows: TGTGCCAGCTCACCACCGGATAACAGGGTCAATGAGCAGTTCTTC.

V gene TRBV2 combines with J gene TRBJ2-1, with TRBD1 identical over 9 bases. The CDR3 contains 16 residues. Looked up from germline, CDR1 is SNHLY and CDR2 is FYNNEI. Trimming at V came to 4 bases and at J to 2 bases, leaving 6 bases not matched to a gene. In DNA, the CDR3 is TGTGCCAGCAGTGCCCTACAGGGGGCCCCCTACAATGAGCAGTTCTTC. Its translation: CASSALQGAPYNEQFF. The whole variable domain, remainder taken from reference TRBV2 and TRBJ2-1, is EPEVTQTPSHQVTQMGQEVILRCVPISNHLYFYWYRQILGQKVEFLVSFYNNEISEKSEIFDDQFSVERPDGSNFTLKIRSTKLEDSAMYFCASSALQGAPYNEQFFGPGTRLTVL.

The V and J genes are TRBV28 and TRBJ1-2; 8 bases are shared with TRBD1. V lost 4 bases to trimming and J lost 4 bases; unmatched junction nucleotides: 14. CDR1 is MDHEN and CDR2 is SYDVKM in the germline V gene. This CDR3 is 17 amino acids long. The CDR3 reads CASSSPGGASGVYGYTF. The CDR3 DNA follows: TGTGCCAGCAGTTCGCCAGGGGGCGCCTCAGGGGTCTATGGCTACACCTTC.

The V call is TRBV5-6, the J call TRBJ2-7, with D possibly TRBD2 on 6 matching bases. Germline V gene sequence: CDR1 SGHDT, CDR2 YYEEEE. This CDR3 is built from 14 residues. The V end was cut by 4 bases, the J end by 3 bases, with 14 bases between. The CDR3 region is CASSRGEVLYEQYF. The CDR3 DNA reads as TGTGCCAGCAGCCGAGGGGAGGTCCTCTACGAGCAGTACTTC.

The chain uses TRBV11-2 and TRBJ1-4; D may be TRBD1 (6 bases). The CDR3 loop spans 15 amino acids. V dropped 1 base and J dropped 8 bases, with 14 bases sitting between them. Germline V lookup: CDR1 SGHAT, CDR2 FQNNGV. For the CDR3, the DNA is TGTGCCAGCAGCTTAGGAGGACGGGACACCGAAAAACTGTTTTTT. Protein product: CASSLGGRDTEKLFF.

This clone was counted a few times. The J gene is TRBJ1-2, the V gene TRBV7-2; TRBD1 matches at 7 bases. This CDR3 contains 11 residues. The germline gives CDR1 SGHTA, CDR2 FQGNSA. V trimming: 5 bases; J trimming: 8 bases; junction bases outside the gene matches: 2. Here the CDR3 reads CASSRQGGYTF. The DNA of the CDR3 is TGTGCCAGCAGCCGACAGGGAGGCTACACCTTC.

The chain joins TRBV19 to TRBJ2-1, with 8 bases that match TRBD2. The germline V gene encodes CDR1 LNHDA and CDR2 SQIVND (reference sequence). Trimming at V came to 6 bases and at J to 0 bases, leaving 4 bases not matched to a gene. This CDR3 spans 15 amino acids. This CDR3 reads CASSLAGTSYNEQFF. CDR3 coding DNA: TGTGCCAGTAGCTTAGCGGGGACCTCCTACAATGAGCAGTTCTTC.

The CDR3 region is CASGTGNNYGYTF. CDR3 DNA sequence: TGTGCCAGCGGGACAGGAAATAACTATGGCTACACCTTC. This chain connects TRBV7-2 to TRBJ1-2; 8 bases line up with TRBD1. CDR1 and CDR2 (germline): SGHTA, FQGNSA. The CDR3 is 13 amino acids. With 8 bases clipped from V and 1 base from J, the junction kept 3 bases outside the gene matches.

Only one count was recorded for this clone. The V and J genes are TRBV7-2 and TRBJ2-3; no clear D gene. V was shortened by 5 bases and J by 5 bases, with 11 bases between the two germline ends. CDR1 and CDR2 (germline): SGHTA, FQGNSA. The CDR3 is made up of 13 amino acids. Here the CDR3 reads CASSPPRRDTQYF. Written as DNA, the CDR3 is TGTGCCAGCAGCCCCCCTCGGAGAGATACGCAGTATTTT.

The J gene is TRBJ2-7, the V gene TRBV12-5; perhaps TRBD1 as D (6 bases). With 6 bases removed from V and 7 bases from J, the gap between germline ends came to 16 bases. The CDR3 consists of 13 residues. Germline V CDR1 and CDR2: LGHNT, FRNRAP. The DNA for the CDR3 is TGTGCTAGTGGCCCCTGGACAGCTGGTGAGCAGTACTTC. Encoded protein: CASGPWTAGEQYF.

The V and J genes are TRBV7-8 and TRBJ2-7, with 8 bases fitting TRBD1. CDR1 is SGHVS and CDR2 is FQNEAQ in the germline V gene. V lost 0 bases and J lost 1; bases outside the gene matches: 2. The CDR3 consists of 15 residues. Written as DNA, the CDR3 is TGTGCCAGCAGCTTAGCCCGGGACAGGTCCTACGAGCAGTACTTC. It encodes CASSLARDRSYEQYF.